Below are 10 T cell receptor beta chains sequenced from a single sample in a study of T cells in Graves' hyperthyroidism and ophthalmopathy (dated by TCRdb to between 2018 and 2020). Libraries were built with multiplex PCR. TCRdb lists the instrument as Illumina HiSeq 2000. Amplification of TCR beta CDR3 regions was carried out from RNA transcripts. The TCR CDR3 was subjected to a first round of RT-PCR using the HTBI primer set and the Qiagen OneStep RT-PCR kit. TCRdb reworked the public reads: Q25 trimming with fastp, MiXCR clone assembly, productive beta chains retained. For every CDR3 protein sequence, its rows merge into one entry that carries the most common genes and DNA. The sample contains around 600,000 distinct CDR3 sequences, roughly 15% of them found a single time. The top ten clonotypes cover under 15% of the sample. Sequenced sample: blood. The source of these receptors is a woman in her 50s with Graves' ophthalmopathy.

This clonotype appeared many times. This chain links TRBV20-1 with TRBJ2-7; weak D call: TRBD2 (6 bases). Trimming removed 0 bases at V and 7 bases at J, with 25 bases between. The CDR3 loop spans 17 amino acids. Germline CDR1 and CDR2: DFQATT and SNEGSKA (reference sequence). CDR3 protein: CSARDALEGDRWDEQYF. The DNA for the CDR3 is TGCAGTGCTAGAGATGCGTTGGAGGGAGACAGATGGGATGAGCAGTACTTC.

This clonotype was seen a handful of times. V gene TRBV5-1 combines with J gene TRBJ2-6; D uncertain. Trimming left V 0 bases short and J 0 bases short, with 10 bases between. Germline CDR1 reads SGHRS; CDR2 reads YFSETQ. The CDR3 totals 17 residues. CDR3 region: CASSLALPNSGANVLTF. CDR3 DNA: TGCGCCAGCAGCTTGGCCTTACCCAACTCTGGGGCCAACGTCCTGACTTTC.

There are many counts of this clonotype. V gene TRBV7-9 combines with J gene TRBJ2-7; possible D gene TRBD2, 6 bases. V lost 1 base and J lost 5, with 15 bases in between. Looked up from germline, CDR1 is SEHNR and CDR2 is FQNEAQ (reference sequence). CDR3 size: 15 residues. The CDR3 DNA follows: TGTGCCAGCAGCTTAGTAACGGGGGTAAGGGACGAGCAGTACTTC. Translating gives CASSLVTGVRDEQYF.

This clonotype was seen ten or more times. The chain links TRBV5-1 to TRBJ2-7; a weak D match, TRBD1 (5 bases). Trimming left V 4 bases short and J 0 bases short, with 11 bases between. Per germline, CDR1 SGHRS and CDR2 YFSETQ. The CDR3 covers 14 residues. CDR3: CASSTGRNSYEQYF. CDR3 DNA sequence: TGCGCCAGCAGCACAGGACGGAACTCCTACGAGCAGTACTTC.

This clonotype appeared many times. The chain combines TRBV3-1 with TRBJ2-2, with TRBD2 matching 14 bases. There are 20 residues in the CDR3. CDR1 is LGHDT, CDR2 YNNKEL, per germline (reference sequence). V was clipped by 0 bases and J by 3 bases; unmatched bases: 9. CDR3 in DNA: TGTGCCAGCAGCCAAGAGGGACTAGCGGGAGATACGGTTGACACCGGGGAGCTGTTTTTT. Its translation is CASSQEGLAGDTVDTGELFF.

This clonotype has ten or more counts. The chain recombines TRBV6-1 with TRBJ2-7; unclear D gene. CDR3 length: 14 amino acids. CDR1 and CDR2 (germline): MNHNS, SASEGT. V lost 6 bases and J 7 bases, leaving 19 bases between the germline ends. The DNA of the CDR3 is TGTGCCAGCAGCCGGCTTATTTCTACGATGGAGCAGTACTTC. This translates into CASSRLISTMEQYF.

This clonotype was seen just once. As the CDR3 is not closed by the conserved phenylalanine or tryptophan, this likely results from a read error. The CDR3 reads CATSDRLYNEQFS. CDR3 DNA: TGTGCCACCAGTGATAGGCTTTACAATGAGCAGTTCTCC. The genes are TRBV24-1 and TRBJ2-1; no definite D call. V was trimmed by 3 bases and J by 4 bases, leaving 6 bases between them. The CDR3 loop spans 13 amino acids. Germline CDR1 and CDR2: KGHDR and SFDVKD.

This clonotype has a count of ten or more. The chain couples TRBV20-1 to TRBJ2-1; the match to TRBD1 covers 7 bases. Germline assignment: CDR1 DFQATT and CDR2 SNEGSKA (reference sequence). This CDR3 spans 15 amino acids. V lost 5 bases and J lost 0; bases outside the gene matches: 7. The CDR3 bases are TGCAGTGCTCGGTGGACAGGACGCTCCTACAATGAGCAGTTCTTC. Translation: CSARWTGRSYNEQFF.

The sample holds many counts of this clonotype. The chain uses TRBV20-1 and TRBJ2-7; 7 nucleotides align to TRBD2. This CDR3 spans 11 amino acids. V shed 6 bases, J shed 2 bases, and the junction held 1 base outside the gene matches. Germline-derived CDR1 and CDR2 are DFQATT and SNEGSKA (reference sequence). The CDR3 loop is CSAGLTYEQYF. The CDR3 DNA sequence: TGCAGTGCGGGACTAACCTACGAGCAGTACTTC.

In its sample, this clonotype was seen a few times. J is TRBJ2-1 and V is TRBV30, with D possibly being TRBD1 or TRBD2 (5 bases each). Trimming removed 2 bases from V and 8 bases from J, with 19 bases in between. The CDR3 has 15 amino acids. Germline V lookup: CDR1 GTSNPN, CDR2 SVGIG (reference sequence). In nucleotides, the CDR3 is TGTGCCTGGAGTTCACGGCGCGAGGTGGGGGATGAGCAGTTCTTC. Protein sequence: CAWSSRREVGDEQFF. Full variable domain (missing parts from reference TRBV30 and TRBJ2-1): SQTIHQWPATLVQPVGSPLSLECTVEGTSNPNLYWYRQAAGRGLQLLFYSVGIGQISSEVPQNLSASRPQDRQFILSSKKLLLSDSGFYLCAWSSRREVGDEQFFGPGTRLTVL.